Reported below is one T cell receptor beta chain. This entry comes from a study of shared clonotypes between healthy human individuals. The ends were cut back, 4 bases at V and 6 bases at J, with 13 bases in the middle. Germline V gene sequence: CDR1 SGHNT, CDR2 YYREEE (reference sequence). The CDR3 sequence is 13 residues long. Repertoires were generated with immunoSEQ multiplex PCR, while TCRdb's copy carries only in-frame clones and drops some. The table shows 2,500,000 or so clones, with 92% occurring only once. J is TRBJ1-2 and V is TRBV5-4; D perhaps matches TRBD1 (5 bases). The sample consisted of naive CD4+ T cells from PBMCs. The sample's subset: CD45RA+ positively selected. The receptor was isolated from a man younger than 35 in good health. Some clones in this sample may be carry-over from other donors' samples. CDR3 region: CASSRGDGDGYTF. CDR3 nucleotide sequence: TGTGCCAGCAGCCGGGGGGACGGGGATGGCTACACCTTC.